This entry features one T cell receptor beta chain sequence. No antigen is known for it. The data belong to a study of high-grade serous ovarian cancer treatment subgroups. Study-level information: Samples averaged about 15,000 reads and around 7,600 unique TCR beta rearrangements. Study-level points and caveats: Only CDR3 was analyzed; CDR1 and CDR2 were not.

This CDR3 is built from 16 residues. The trim removed 2 bases at V and 2 bases at J, leaving 7 bases unmatched. The germline V gene has CDR1 ENHRY and CDR2 SYGVKD. The method was immunoSEQ multiplex PCR; TCRdb's version includes in-frame clones alone and lacks a portion of them. The repertoire has around 30,000 clones, under 90% of them found once; the top ten carry about 2.1%. Tumor tissue was taken before any definitive surgery or chemotherapy was given. The source material was tumor tissue. The origin of this receptor is a human donor with high-grade serous ovarian cancer. V usage is TRBV10-3 and J usage is TRBJ2-3; 7 bases are shared with TRBD2. The CDR3 reads CAISERSGAITDTQYF. The DNA for the CDR3 is TGTGCCATCAGTGAGAGGAGCGGGGCAATCACAGATACGCAGTATTTT.